The T cell receptor (beta chain) described here comes from a study of shared clonotypes between healthy human individuals. In regard to this clone: What it binds is unknown.

Naive CD8 cells lacked CD45RO and underwent positive selection for CCR7, leaving out terminally differentiated effector memory CD45RA+ cells. TCRdb keeps only in-frame clones here, not all; method: immunoSEQ multiplex PCR. This table has around 2,000,000 clones, about 95% appearing once. General study points: Depth of sequencing was expected to influence donor clonotype sharing. Around 5.4% of naive CD4 clonotypes were common to a handful of donors. Sampling involved blood alone; tissue repertoires likely differ. Clonotypes shared by all four donors outscored non-shared clonotypes in generation probability.

The germline V gene encodes CDR1 LNHDA and CDR2 SQIVND (reference sequence). CDR3 length equals 15 residues. The ends were cut back, 0 bases at V and 3 bases at J, with 12 bases in the middle. The sequencing input was naive CD8+ T cells sorted from blood. The chain carries TRBV19 and TRBJ2-7; D is possibly TRBD1 (5 bases). This TCR was sampled from a man in his late teens or twenties in good health. The CDR3 sequence is CASSIDLETDYEQYF. The CDR3 DNA reads as TGTGCCAGTAGTATAGATCTGGAGACAGACTACGAGCAGTACTTC.